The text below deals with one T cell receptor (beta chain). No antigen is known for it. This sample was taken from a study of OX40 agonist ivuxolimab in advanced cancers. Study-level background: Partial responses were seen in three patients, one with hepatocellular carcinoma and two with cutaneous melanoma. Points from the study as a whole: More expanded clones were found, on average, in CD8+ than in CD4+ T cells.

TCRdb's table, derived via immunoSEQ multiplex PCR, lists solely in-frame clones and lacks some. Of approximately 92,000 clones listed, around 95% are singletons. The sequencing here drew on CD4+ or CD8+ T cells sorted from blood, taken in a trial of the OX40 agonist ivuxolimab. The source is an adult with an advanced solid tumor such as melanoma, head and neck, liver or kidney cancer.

The CDR3 DNA reads TGTGCCAGCAGTCATCGAATGACAGGGGATATTAACTATGGCTACACCTTC. Amino acid sequence: CASSHRMTGDINYGYTF. The chain is built from TRBV27 and TRBJ1-2; 8 bases align to TRBD1. With 5 bases clipped from V and 1 base from J, the junction kept 12 bases outside the gene matches. Germline CDR1 is MNHEY and CDR2 is SMNVEV (reference sequence). The CDR3 has 17 amino acids.